The source of this T cell receptor (beta chain) is a study of cytomegalovirus exposure and HLA in healthy donors. Study-wide results and limits: Analyzed later, association rates of TCRs varied across HLA loci, with DRB1 most and HLA-C fewest. The study flagged fewer than 200 TCR beta chains as cytomegalovirus-associated.

For this clone: Its antigen is unknown.

13 Jbeta primers and 60 Vbeta primers were used for the PCR. Generated by immunoSEQ multiplex PCR, the TCRdb table keeps only in-frame clones and is missing some. This table has 100,000 to 120,000 clones, over 80% appearing once. Trimming took 1 base from V and 11 from J, leaving 18 bases between them. The CDR3 length is 15 residues. Germline values: CDR1 SGHTA, CDR2 FQGNSA. Sequenced: PBMCs. This receptor was taken from a man aged 25 to 45 in good health and CMV-seropositive. The rearrangement joins TRBV7-2 to TRBJ2-1; a possible D gene is TRBD2 (6 bases). The CDR3 DNA follows: TGTGCCAGCAGCTTAGGGCCGGGGGAGACCTCTAAGCAGTTCTTC. This codes for CASSLGPGETSKQFF. Full variable domain (missing parts from reference TRBV7-2 and TRBJ2-1): GAGVSQSPSNKVTEKGKDVELRCDPISGHTALYWYRQSLGQGLEFLIYFQGNSAPDKSGLPSDRFSAERTGGSVSTLTIQRTQQEDSAVYLCASSLGPGETSKQFFGPGTRLTVL.